The clone carrying this TCR beta chain appeared many times. Its target is unknown. For sequencing, patients were chosen who had shown expansion of CD8+CD57+ cells by flow cytometry. Each patient gave a blood sample that was collected before any therapy had been received. These data belong to a study of CD8+CD57+ T cells in acquired aplastic anemia. Turning to the study itself: The sorted CD4+ and CD8+ cells yielded an average roughly 3 ug of DNA. Findings and caveats of the study: A significant difference in CD8+ Simpson's diversity between patients and controls was not found.

Researchers used genomic DNA as the template to profile TCR beta VDJ and CDR3. TCRdb re-called the reads with MiXCR, one entry per CDR3 protein. This table holds 120,000 or so distinct CDR3 sequences, 55% to 60% found once. V dropped 5 bases and J dropped 7 bases, with 9 bases sitting between them. Per germline, CDR1 SEHNR and CDR2 FQNEAQ (reference sequence). The CDR3 has 12 residues. The sequence derives from a human donor with aplastic anemia. Sequenced input: sorted CD4+, CD8+, or CD8+CD57+ T cells (not recorded which) from PBMCs. The gene calls are TRBV7-9 and TRBJ2-1; D might be TRBD1 (5 bases). The CDR3 is CASSPRANEQFF. The CDR3 coding sequence is TGTGCCAGCAGCCCCAGGGCTAATGAGCAGTTCTTC.